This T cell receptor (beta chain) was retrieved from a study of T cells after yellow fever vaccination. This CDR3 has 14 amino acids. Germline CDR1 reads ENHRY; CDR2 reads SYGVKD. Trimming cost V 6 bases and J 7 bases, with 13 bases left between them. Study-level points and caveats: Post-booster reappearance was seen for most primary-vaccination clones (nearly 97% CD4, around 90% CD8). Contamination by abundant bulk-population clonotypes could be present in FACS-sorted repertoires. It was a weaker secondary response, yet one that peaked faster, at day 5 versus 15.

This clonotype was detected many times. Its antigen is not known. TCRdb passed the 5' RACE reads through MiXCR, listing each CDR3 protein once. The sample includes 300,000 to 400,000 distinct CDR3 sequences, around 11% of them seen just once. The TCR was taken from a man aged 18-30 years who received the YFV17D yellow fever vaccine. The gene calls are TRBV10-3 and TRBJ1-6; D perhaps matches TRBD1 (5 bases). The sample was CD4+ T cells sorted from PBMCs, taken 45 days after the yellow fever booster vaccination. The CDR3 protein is CAISQGNYNSPLHF. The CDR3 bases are TGTGCCATCAGCCAGGGTAACTACAATTCACCCCTCCACTTT.